This T cell receptor (beta chain) was identified in a study of beta chain features in type 1 diabetes. Study outcomes and limitations: More deletions and fewer insertions at VDJ junctions were seen in type 1 diabetes patients. Moderately but significantly shorter TCRB CDR3s were found in Type 1 diabetes patients in all four CD4+ subsets.

This clone was counted a few times. Its target is not known. Via the markers CD45RO/CCR7/CD25/CD127/CD95/CD27, stem cell-like memory, regulatory, central memory and naive CD4+ cells were sorted. All of the isolated RNA was reverse transcribed, so expressed TCRB transcripts were sequenced. The repertoire was sequenced with immunoSEQ multiplex PCR; TCRdb's copy has only in-frame clones and lacks some. The sample records around 710,000 clones, 9.5% to 15% being singletons. Sequencing was performed on naive CD4+ T cells from blood. This clonotype was obtained from a young man with type 1 diabetes.

The CDR3 DNA sequence: TGTGCCAGCAGTTACTCGGGACCTCACGGACCCCAGCATTTT. This translates into CASSYSGPHGPQHF. The rearrangement uses TRBV6-6 and TRBJ1-5; a weak D match, TRBD1 (5 bases). CDR1 is MNHNY and CDR2 is SVGAGI in the germline V gene (reference sequence). V lost 0 bases and J lost 10, with 13 bases in between. The CDR3 spans 14 residues.